This TCR beta chain derives from a study of blood T cells in healthy people across ages. At the level of the study: In model experiments, template switching was able to capture about one barcoded beta molecule for every two T cells that were present.

Study-wide results and limits: Naive T cell percentage showed a strong correlation with TCR beta diversity.

The CDR3 runs to 15 residues. Germline-derived CDR1 and CDR2 are SEHNR and FQNEAQ (reference sequence). Remarks on this clonotype: The antigen is undetermined. An end of the junction differs from the germline gene, which may be a read error.

It was with a sample-barcoded 5' primer and a J-beta primer mix that a second PCR of roughly 7 to 12 cycles was run. Using its own MiXCR run on the 5' RACE reads, TCRdb lists one record per CDR3 protein. The repertoire holds 1.5 million to 2 million distinct CDR3 sequences, with 28% as singletons. With each sample, at least 6 micrograms of total RNA were extracted. The specimen sequenced was blood. The sequence was collected from a woman younger than 45 in good health. The rearrangement uses TRBV7-9 and TRBJ1-5; D call uncertain. The DNA for the CDR3 is TGTGCCAGCAGCCCCGGAGTGGGTAGCAATCGGCCCCAGCATTTT. Translated, it gives CASSPGVGSNRPQHF.